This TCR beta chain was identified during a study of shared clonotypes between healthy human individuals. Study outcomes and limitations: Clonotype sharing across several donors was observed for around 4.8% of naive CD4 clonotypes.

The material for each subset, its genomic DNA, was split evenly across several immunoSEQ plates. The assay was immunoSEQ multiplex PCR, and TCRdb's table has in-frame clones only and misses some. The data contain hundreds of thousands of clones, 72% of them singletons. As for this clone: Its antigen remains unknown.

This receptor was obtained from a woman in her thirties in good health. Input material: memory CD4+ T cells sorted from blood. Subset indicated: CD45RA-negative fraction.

The CDR3 reads CASIPGGNSYEQYF. The CDR3 DNA reads as TGTGCCAGCATCCCAGGGGGAAACTCCTACGAGCAGTACTTC. V usage is TRBV28 and J usage is TRBJ2-7, with TRBD1 identical over 7 bases. The germline V gene encodes CDR1 MDHEN and CDR2 SYDVKM. Trimming took 7 bases from V and 0 from J; bases not matched to a gene: 6. The CDR3 runs 14 residues.